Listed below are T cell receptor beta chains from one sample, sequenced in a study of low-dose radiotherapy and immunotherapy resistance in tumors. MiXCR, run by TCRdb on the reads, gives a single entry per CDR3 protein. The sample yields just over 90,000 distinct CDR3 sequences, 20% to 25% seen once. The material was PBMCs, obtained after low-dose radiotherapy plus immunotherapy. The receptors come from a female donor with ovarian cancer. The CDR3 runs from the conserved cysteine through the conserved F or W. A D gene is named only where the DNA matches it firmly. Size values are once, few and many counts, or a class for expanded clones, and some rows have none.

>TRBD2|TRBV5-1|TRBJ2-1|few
CASSWGGNNEQFF
TGCGCCAGCAGCTGGGGGGGGAACAATGAGCAGTTCTTC
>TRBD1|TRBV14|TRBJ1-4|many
CASSRGQLNEKLFF
TGTGCCAGCAGCCGGGGACAGCTTAATGAAAAACTGTTTTTT
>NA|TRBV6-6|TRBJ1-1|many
CASSYSSQGNTEAFF
TGTGCCAGCAGTTACTCGTCCCAAGGGAACACTGAAGCTTTCTTT
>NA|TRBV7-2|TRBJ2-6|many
CASSIQGSPISGANVLTF
TGTGCCAGCAGCATACAGGGTTCGCCAATCTCTGGGGCCAACGTCCTGACTTTC
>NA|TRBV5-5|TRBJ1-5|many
CASSLVAGGNQPQHF
TGTGCCAGCAGCTTGGTCGCTGGGGGGAATCAGCCCCAGCATTTT
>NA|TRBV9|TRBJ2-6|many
CASSVGLRGRGSGANVLTF
TGTGCCAGCAGCGTAGGTTTACGGGGACGAGGCTCTGGGGCCAACGTCCTGACTTTC
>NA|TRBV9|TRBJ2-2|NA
CASSAAPPGTGELFF
TGTGCCAGCAGCGCCGCCCCGCCGGGGACCGGGGAGCTGTTTTTT
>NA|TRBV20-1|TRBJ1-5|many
CSALEINSNQPQHF
TGCAGTGCTTTAGAGATAAATAGCAATCAGCCCCAGCATTTT
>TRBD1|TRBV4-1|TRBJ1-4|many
CASSPDRGSSEKLFF
TGCGCCAGCAGCCCGGACAGGGGCTCCTCTGAAAAACTGTTTTTT
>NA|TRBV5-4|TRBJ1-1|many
CASSSAGRRNTEAFF
TGTGCCAGCAGCTCGGCTGGACGTCGGAACACTGAAGCTTTCTTT
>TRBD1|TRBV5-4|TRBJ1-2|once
CASSLGTGTPNYGYTF
TGTGCCAGCAGCTTGGGGACAGGGACCCCTAACTATGGCTACACCTTC
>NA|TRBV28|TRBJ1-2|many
CASSLGQGFGYTF
TGTGCCAGCAGTTTGGGGCAGGGCTTTGGCTACACCTTC
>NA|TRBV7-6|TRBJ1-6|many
CASSLEASSPLHF
TGTGCCAGCAGCTTAGAAGCGTCTTCACCCCTCCACTTT
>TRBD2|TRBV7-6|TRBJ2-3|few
CASSWTSVADTQYF
TGTGCCAGCAGCTGGACTAGCGTTGCAGATACGCAGTATTTT
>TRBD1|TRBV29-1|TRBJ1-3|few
CSVAVSAGGSGNTIYF
TGCAGCGTGGCCGTCTCGGCAGGGGGTTCTGGAAACACCATATATTTT
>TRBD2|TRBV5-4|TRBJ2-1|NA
CASSSKTSGGRNEQFF
TGTGCCAGCAGCTCAAAGACTAGCGGGGGGCGGAATGAGCAGTTCTTC
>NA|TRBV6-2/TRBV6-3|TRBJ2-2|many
CASSYSTRYQFTGELFF
TGTGCCAGCAGTTACTCTACGCGGTACCAGTTCACCGGGGAGCTGTTTTTT
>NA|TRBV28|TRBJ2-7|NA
CASTRPVGTYEQYF
TGTGCCAGCACCCGCCCGGTGGGCACCTACGAGCAGTACTTC
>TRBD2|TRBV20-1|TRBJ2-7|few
CSASQPFGLAGSSYEQYF
TGCAGTGCTAGCCAGCCCTTTGGCCTAGCGGGGAGCTCCTACGAGCAGTACTTC
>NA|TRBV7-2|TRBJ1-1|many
CASSIGVNTEAFF
TGTGCCAGCAGCATTGGAGTAAACACTGAAGCTTTCTTT
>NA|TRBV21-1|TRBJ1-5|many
CASNNRGPQPQHF
TGTGCCAGCAATAACAGGGGGCCCCAGCCCCAGCATTTT
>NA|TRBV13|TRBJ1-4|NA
CASSQREVATNEKLFF
TGTGCCAGCAGTCAGCGGGAAGTTGCAACTAATGAAAAACTGTTTTTT
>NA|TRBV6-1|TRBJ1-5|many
CASSSDNNQPQHF
TGTGCCAGCAGCTCCGACAACAATCAGCCCCAGCATTTT
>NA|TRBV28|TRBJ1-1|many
CASSLWGRTNTEAFF
TGTGCCAGCAGTTTATGGGGACGGACGAACACTGAAGCTTTCTTT
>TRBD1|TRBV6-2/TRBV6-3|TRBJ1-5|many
CASAKAQGARQPQHF
TGTGCCAGCGCTAAGGCTCAGGGGGCAAGACAGCCCCAGCATTTT
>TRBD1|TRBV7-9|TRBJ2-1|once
CASSLGAGGAYNEQFF
TGTGCCAGCAGCTTAGGGGCAGGGGGCGCCTACAATGAGCAGTTCTTC
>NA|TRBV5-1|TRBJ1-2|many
CASSLDGEGYTF
TGCGCCAGCAGCTTGGACGGGGAAGGCTACACCTTC
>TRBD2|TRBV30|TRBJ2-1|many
CAWSVGSGGFNEQFF
TGTGCCTGGAGTGTCGGTAGCGGGGGCTTCAATGAGCAGTTCTTC
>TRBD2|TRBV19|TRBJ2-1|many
CASSIVAGEYEQFF
TGTGCCAGTAGTATAGTAGCGGGAGAGTATGAGCAGTTCTTC
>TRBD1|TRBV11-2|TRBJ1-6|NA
CASSFGQGAGNSPLHF
TGTGCCAGCAGCTTTGGCCAGGGGGCGGGTAATTCACCCCTCCACTTT
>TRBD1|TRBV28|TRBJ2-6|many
CASSLTGTGGIGANVLTF
TGTGCCAGCAGTCTCACCGGGACAGGGGGCATTGGGGCCAACGTCCTGACTTTC
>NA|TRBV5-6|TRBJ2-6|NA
CASSLRLRGANVLTF
TGTGCCAGCAGCTTGAGGTTGAGGGGGGCCAACGTCCTGACTTTC
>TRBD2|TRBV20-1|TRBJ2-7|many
CSASPSGGSYEQYF
TGCAGTGCTAGCCCTAGCGGGGGTTCGTACGAGCAGTACTTC
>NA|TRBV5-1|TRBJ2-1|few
CASSTDRSSYNEQFF
TGCGCCAGCAGCACGGACAGAAGCTCCTACAATGAGCAGTTCTTC
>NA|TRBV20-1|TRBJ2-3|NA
CSARGRSGPDTQYF
TGCAGTGCTAGAGGTCGATCAGGACCGGATACGCAGTATTTT
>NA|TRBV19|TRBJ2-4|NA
CASSIFQIGAAKNIQYF
TGTGCCAGTAGTATATTCCAGATAGGTGCGGCCAAAAACATTCAGTACTTC
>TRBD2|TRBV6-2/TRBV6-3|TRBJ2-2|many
CASSVPGLATSNTGELFF
TGTGCCAGCAGTGTCCCGGGACTAGCGACTTCGAACACCGGGGAGCTGTTTTTT
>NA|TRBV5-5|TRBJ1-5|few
CASSPSTGGLKPQHF
TGTGCCAGCAGCCCATCGACAGGCGGATTGAAGCCCCAGCATTTT
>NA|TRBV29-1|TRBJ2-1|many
CSVEPQRLISEQFF
TGCAGCGTTGAGCCCCAGCGCTTAATAAGTGAGCAGTTCTTC
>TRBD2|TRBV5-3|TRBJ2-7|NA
CARSHLGLAGAEQYF
TGTGCCAGAAGCCATCTCGGACTAGCGGGGGCCGAGCAGTACTTC
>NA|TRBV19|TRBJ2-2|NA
CASSQQETGELFF
TGTGCCAGTAGTCAGCAGGAGACCGGGGAGCTGTTTTTT
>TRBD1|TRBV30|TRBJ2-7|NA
CAWRDRRDRGAYEQYF
TGTGCCTGGAGGGACAGACGGGACAGGGGGGCCTACGAGCAGTACTTC
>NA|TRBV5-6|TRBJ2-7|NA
CASSPDNSYEQYF
TGTGCCAGCAGCCCTGACAACTCCTACGAGCAGTACTTC
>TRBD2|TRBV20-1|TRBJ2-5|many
CSARVERRGLAGDSGTQYF
TGCAGTGCTAGAGTTGAGCGGAGGGGACTAGCGGGAGACTCTGGGACCCAGTACTTC
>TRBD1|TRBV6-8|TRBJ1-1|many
CASSGTGGLGGAEAFF
TGTGCCAGCAGTGGGACAGGGGGCTTGGGTGGCGCTGAAGCTTTCTTT
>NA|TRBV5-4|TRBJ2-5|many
CASSPPGPRLGRNETQYF
TGTGCCAGCAGCCCACCGGGCCCCCGGCTAGGTCGAAATGAGACCCAGTACTTC
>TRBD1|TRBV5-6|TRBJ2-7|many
CASSLRPYTGQTYEQYF
TGTGCCAGCAGCTTGCGGCCGTACACGGGACAGACCTACGAGCAGTACTTC
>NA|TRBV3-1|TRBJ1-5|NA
CASSQAIGNQPQHF
TGTGCCAGCAGCCAAGCCATAGGGAATCAGCCCCAGCATTTT
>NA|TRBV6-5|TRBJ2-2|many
CASSPNIGELFF
TGTGCCAGCAGTCCAAACATCGGGGAGCTGTTTTTT
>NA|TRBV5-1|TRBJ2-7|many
CASSVQGTYEQYF
TGCGCCAGCAGCGTACAGGGAACCTACGAGCAGTACTTC
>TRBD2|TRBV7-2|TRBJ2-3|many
CASSPTSGKGDTQYF
TGTGCCAGCAGCCCGACTAGCGGGAAGGGAGATACGCAGTATTTT
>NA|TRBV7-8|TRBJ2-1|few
CASSFPETYNEQFF
TGTGCCAGCAGCTTCCCGGAGACCTACAATGAGCAGTTCTTC